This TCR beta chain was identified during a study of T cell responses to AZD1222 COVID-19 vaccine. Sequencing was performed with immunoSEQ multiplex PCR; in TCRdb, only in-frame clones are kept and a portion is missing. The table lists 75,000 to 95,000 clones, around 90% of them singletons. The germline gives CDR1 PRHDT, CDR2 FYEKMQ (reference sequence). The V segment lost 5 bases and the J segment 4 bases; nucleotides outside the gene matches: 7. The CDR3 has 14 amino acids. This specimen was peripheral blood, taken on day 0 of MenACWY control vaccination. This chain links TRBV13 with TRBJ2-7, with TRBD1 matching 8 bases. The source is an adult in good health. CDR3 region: CASSDRGQRYEQYF. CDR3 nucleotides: TGTGCCAGCAGCGACAGGGGACAGAGGTACGAGCAGTACTTC.